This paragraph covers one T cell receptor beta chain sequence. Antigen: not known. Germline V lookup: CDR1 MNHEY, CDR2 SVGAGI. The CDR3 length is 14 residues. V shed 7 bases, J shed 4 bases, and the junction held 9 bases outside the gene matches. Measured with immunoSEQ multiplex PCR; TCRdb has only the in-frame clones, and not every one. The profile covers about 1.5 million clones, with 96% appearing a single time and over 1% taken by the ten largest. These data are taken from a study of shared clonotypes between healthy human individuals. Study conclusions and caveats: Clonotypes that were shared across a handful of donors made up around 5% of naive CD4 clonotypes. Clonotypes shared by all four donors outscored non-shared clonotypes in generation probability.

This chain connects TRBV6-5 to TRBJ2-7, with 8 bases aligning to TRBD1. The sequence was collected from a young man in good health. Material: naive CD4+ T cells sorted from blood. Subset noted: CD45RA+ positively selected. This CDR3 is CASNRLTGVYEQYF. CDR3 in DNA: TGTGCCAGCAATCGCTTGACAGGGGTTTACGAGCAGTACTTC.